This TCR beta chain was identified in a study of cytomegalovirus exposure and HLA in healthy donors. Whole-study results and caveats: CMV serostatus was the only recorded immune exposure for donors. Among the most significant clusters, several appeared linked to common viral pathogens in a later analysis. The study found most TCR sequences rare, yet found some public TCRs in many donors. The HLA-A and HLA-B alleles of most subjects were reportedly predicted accurately from TCR beta sequences.

In the PCR, 60 Vbeta and 13 Jbeta primers were used. Sequenced by immunoSEQ multiplex PCR; TCRdb stores in-frame clones only, minus some. The sample has a few hundred thousand clones, 85% to 90% seen once. The CDR3 is 12 amino acids. The J segment lost 6 bases and the V segment lost 8 bases, leaving 5 bases of the junction unmatched. The germline V gene has CDR1 MNHNS and CDR2 SASEGT. About this clone: The antigen remains unidentified.

The clonotype was recovered from a woman younger than 30 in good health and CMV-seronegative. Material: PBMCs. The chain is built from TRBV6-1 and TRBJ1-1; 8 bases match TRBD1. The CDR3 sequence is CASALQGAEAFF. In DNA form, the CDR3 reads TGTGCCAGCGCTCTACAGGGGGCTGAAGCTTTCTTT.